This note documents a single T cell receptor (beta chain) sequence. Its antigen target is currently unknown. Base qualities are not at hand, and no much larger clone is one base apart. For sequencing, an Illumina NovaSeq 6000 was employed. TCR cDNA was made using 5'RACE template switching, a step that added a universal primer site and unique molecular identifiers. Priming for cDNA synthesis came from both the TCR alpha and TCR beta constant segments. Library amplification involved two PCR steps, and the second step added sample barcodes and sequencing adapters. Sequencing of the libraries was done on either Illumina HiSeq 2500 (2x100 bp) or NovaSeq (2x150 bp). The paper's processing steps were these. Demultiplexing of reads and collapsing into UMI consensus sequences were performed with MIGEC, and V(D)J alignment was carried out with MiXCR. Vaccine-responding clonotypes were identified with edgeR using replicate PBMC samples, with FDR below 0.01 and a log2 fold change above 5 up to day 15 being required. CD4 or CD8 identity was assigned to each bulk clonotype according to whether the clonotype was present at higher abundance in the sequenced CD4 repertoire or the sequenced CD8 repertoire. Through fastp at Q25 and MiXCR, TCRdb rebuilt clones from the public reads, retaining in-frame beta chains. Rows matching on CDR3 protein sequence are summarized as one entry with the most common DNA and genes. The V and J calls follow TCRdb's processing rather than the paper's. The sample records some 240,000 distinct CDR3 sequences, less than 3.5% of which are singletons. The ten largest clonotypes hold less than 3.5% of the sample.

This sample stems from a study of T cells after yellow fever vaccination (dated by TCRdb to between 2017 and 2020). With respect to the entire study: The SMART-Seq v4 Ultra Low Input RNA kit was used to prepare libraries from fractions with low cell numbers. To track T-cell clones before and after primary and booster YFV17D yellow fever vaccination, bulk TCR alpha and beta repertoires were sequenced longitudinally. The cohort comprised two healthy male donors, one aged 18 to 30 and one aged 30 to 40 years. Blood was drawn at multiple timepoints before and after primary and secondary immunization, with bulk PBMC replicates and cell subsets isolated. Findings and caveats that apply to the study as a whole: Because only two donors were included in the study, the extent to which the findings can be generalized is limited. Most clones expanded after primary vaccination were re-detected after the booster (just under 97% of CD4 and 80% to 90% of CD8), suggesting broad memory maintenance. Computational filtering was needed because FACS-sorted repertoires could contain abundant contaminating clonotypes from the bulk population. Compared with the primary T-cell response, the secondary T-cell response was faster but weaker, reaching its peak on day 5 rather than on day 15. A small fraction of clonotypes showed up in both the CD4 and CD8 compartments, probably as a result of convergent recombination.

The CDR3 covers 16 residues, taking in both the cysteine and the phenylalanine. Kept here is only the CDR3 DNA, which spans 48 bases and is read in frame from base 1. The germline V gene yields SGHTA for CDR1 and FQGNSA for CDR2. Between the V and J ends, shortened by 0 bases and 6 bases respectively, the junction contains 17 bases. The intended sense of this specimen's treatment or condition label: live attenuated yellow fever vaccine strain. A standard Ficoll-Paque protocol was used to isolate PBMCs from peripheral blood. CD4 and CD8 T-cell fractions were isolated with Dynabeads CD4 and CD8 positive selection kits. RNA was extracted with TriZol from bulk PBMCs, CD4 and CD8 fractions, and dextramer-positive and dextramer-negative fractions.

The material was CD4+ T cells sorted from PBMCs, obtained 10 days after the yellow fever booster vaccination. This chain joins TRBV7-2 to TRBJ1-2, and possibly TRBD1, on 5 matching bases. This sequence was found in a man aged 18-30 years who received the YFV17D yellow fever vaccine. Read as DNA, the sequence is TGTGCCAGCAGCTTAGCGGAAGGGGACTGGGGGGATGGCTACACCTTC. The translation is CASSLAEGDWGDGYTF.